These T cell receptor beta chains were read from a single sample in a study of T cell changes during pregnancy in multiple sclerosis. Produced via immunoSEQ multiplex PCR; TCRdb's table is partial and in-frame only. The sample lists roughly 63,000 clones; about 90% were seen once. Sequenced material: peripheral blood, taken in the second trimester of pregnancy. All receptors come from a female donor in good health, enrolled as a control in a pregnancy study. Both conserved end residues are part of each CDR3. The D gene is left open where the match is weak. Expanded clones are given a class, and other clones once, few, many or no size at all.

D gene: .; J gene: TRBJ1-4; CDR3 length: 14; V gene: TRBV5-6; clone size: .; CDR3 protein: CASSSGQLQEKLFF; CDR3 DNA: TGTGCCAGCAGCTCAGGACAGCTACAGGAAAAACTGTTTTTT
D gene: TRBD1; J gene: TRBJ2-5; CDR3 length: 14; V gene: TRBV7-7; clone size: once; CDR3 protein: CASSLGTAQETQYF; CDR3 DNA: TGTGCTAGCAGCCTCGGGACAGCTCAAGAGACCCAGTACTTC
D gene: TRBD1; J gene: TRBJ2-1; CDR3 length: 16; V gene: TRBV5-6; clone size: .; CDR3 protein: CASSRLAGQGNYEQFF; CDR3 DNA: TGTGCCAGCAGCCGCTTGGCCGGACAGGGTAACTATGAGCAGTTCTTC
D gene: .; J gene: TRBJ1-1; CDR3 length: 13; V gene: TRBV2; clone size: .; CDR3 protein: CASSNTLNTEAFF; CDR3 DNA: TGTGCCAGCAGCAACACCCTGAACACTGAAGCTTTCTTT
D gene: TRBD2; J gene: TRBJ2-1; CDR3 length: 17; V gene: TRBV19; clone size: .; CDR3 protein: CASSSPTSGRAYNEQFF; CDR3 DNA: TGTGCCAGTAGTAGCCCGACTAGCGGGAGAGCGTACAATGAGCAGTTCTTC
D gene: .; J gene: TRBJ1-4; CDR3 length: 14; V gene: TRBV4-1; clone size: once; CDR3 protein: CASSLRAAREQLFF; CDR3 DNA: TGCGCCAGCAGCCTTAGGGCGGCCCGGGAACAGCTGTTTTTT
D gene: .; J gene: TRBJ2-7; CDR3 length: 14; V gene: TRBV6-4; clone size: .; CDR3 protein: CASKPGTASYEQYF; CDR3 DNA: TGTGCCAGCAAGCCGGGAACAGCGTCCTACGAGCAGTACTTC
D gene: .; J gene: TRBJ2-7; CDR3 length: 14; V gene: TRBV5-6; clone size: .; CDR3 protein: CASSPPLSAYEQYF; CDR3 DNA: TGTGCCAGCAGCCCTCCCTTGTCGGCCTACGAGCAGTACTTC
D gene: TRBD1; J gene: TRBJ1-2; CDR3 length: 16; V gene: TRBV30; clone size: .; CDR3 protein: CAWSVGGTGVSYGYTF; CDR3 DNA: TGTGCCTGGAGTGTTGGGGGGACAGGGGTTTCCTATGGCTACACCTTC
D gene: TRBD2; J gene: TRBJ2-7; CDR3 length: 15; V gene: TRBV27; clone size: .; CDR3 protein: CASSSPSGRNYEQYF; CDR3 DNA: TGTGCCAGCAGTAGTCCTAGCGGGAGGAACTACGAGCAGTACTTC
D gene: .; J gene: TRBJ1-1; CDR3 length: 14; V gene: TRBV6-1; clone size: few; CDR3 protein: CASSEWMVQGEAFF; CDR3 DNA: TGTGCCAGCAGTGAATGGATGGTACAGGGTGAAGCTTTCTTT
D gene: .; J gene: TRBJ1-1; CDR3 length: 15; V gene: TRBV6-5; clone size: once; CDR3 protein: CASSYVSTPNTEAFF; CDR3 DNA: TGTGCCAGCAGTTACGTGTCGACTCCGAACACTGAAGCTTTCTTT
D gene: .; J gene: TRBJ1-5; CDR3 length: 13; V gene: TRBV30; clone size: .; CDR3 protein: CSFREGGNQPQHF; CDR3 DNA: TGTAGCTTCCGGGAGGGGGGCAATCAGCCCCAGCATTTT
D gene: TRBD1; J gene: TRBJ2-7; CDR3 length: 14; V gene: TRBV5-1; clone size: .; CDR3 protein: CASSRPTGSYEQYF; CDR3 DNA: TGCGCCAGCAGCCGCCCGACAGGGAGCTACGAGCAGTACTTC
D gene: .; J gene: TRBJ1-2; CDR3 length: 13; V gene: TRBV5-6; clone size: .; CDR3 protein: CASSLDSNYGYTF; CDR3 DNA: TGTGCCAGCAGCTTGGACAGCAACTATGGCTACACCTTC
D gene: TRBD1; J gene: TRBJ1-2; CDR3 length: 16; V gene: TRBV27; clone size: .; CDR3 protein: CASSTIDRVNNYGYTF; CDR3 DNA: TGTGCCAGCAGTACTATTGACAGGGTAAATAACTATGGCTACACCTTC
D gene: TRBD1; J gene: TRBJ1-6; CDR3 length: 14; V gene: TRBV30; clone size: once; CDR3 protein: CAWTRDRVDSPLHF; CDR3 DNA: TGTGCCTGGACCCGGGACAGGGTCGACTCACCCCTCCACTTT
D gene: .; J gene: TRBJ1-1; CDR3 length: 13; V gene: TRBV6-1; clone size: .; CDR3 protein: CASSPQSYTEAFF; CDR3 DNA: TGTGCCAGCAGTCCACAGAGCTACACTGAAGCTTTCTTT
D gene: TRBD1; J gene: TRBJ2-7; CDR3 length: 13; V gene: TRBV29-1; clone size: .; CDR3 protein: CSVTGGPSYEQYF; CDR3 DNA: TGCAGCGTGACAGGGGGACCCTCCTACGAGCAGTACTTC
D gene: TRBD1; J gene: TRBJ2-5; CDR3 length: 14; V gene: TRBV7-6; clone size: .; CDR3 protein: CASSLNRGQETQYF; CDR3 DNA: TGTGCCAGCAGCTTGAACAGGGGGCAAGAGACCCAGTACTTC
D gene: TRBD1; J gene: TRBJ1-1; CDR3 length: 14; V gene: TRBV2; clone size: .; CDR3 protein: CASSETGGLRGAFF; CDR3 DNA: TGTGCCAGCAGTGAAACAGGGGGCTTGAGAGGAGCTTTCTTT
D gene: .; J gene: TRBJ2-1; CDR3 length: 17; V gene: TRBV15; clone size: .; CDR3 protein: CATSRPRGGKPYNEQFF; CDR3 DNA: TGTGCCACCAGCAGACCACGGGGCGGGAAGCCCTACAATGAGCAGTTCTTC
D gene: .; J gene: TRBJ2-3; CDR3 length: 17; V gene: TRBV14; clone size: .; CDR3 protein: CASSQQLGWYSTDTQYF; CDR3 DNA: TGTGCCAGCAGCCAACAGCTCGGGTGGTACAGCACAGATACGCAGTATTTT
D gene: .; J gene: TRBJ1-2; CDR3 length: 15; V gene: TRBV6-5; clone size: .; CDR3 protein: CASSYSGQTIGSYTF; CDR3 DNA: TGTGCCAGCAGTTACTCTGGACAGACAATCGGAAGCTACACCTTC
D gene: TRBD2; J gene: TRBJ2-1; CDR3 length: 16; V gene: TRBV29-1; clone size: .; CDR3 protein: CSVEDFASGIYNEQFF; CDR3 DNA: TGCAGCGTTGAAGATTTCGCTAGCGGGATTTACAATGAGCAGTTCTTC
D gene: .; J gene: TRBJ1-1; CDR3 length: 14; V gene: TRBV15; clone size: .; CDR3 protein: CATSKRSRETEAFF; CDR3 DNA: TGTGCCACCAGCAAAAGAAGCAGGGAAACTGAAGCTTTCTTT
D gene: TRBD1; J gene: TRBJ1-2; CDR3 length: 14; V gene: TRBV6-1; clone size: few; CDR3 protein: CASSELKGAGGYTF; CDR3 DNA: TGTGCCAGCAGTGAATTGAAGGGGGCGGGTGGCTACACCTTC
D gene: TRBD1; J gene: TRBJ1-5; CDR3 length: 14; V gene: TRBV28; clone size: few; CDR3 protein: CASSQGTGDQPQHF; CDR3 DNA: TGTGCCAGCAGTCAGGGGACAGGGGACCAGCCCCAGCATTTT
D gene: .; J gene: TRBJ2-5; CDR3 length: 12; V gene: TRBV29-1; clone size: .; CDR3 protein: CSVTDSQETQYF; CDR3 DNA: TGCAGCGTAACCGACAGCCAAGAGACCCAGTACTTC
D gene: .; J gene: TRBJ2-2; CDR3 length: 12; V gene: TRBV27; clone size: .; CDR3 protein: CASSFGTGELFF; CDR3 DNA: TGTGCCAGCAGTTTCGGCACCGGGGAGCTGTTTTTT
D gene: .; J gene: TRBJ1-3; CDR3 length: 15; V gene: TRBV6-5; clone size: .; CDR3 protein: CASSLRAGRGNTIYF; CDR3 DNA: TGTGCCAGCAGTCTCCGTGCAGGGCGGGGAAACACCATATATTTT
D gene: TRBD2; J gene: TRBJ2-1; CDR3 length: 19; V gene: TRBV5-1; clone size: .; CDR3 protein: CASSPTGLAGPGAYNEQFF; CDR3 DNA: TGCGCCAGCAGCCCTACCGGACTAGCGGGGCCTGGGGCCTACAATGAGCAGTTCTTC
D gene: .; J gene: TRBJ2-7; CDR3 length: 15; V gene: TRBV2; clone size: once; CDR3 protein: CASRLQGGPPYEQYF; CDR3 DNA: TGTGCCAGCAGACTACAGGGTGGACCCCCATACGAGCAGTACTTC
D gene: TRBD2; J gene: TRBJ2-2; CDR3 length: 16; V gene: TRBV5-1; clone size: few; CDR3 protein: CASSLAASGRSGELFF; CDR3 DNA: TGCGCCAGCAGCTTGGCGGCTAGCGGGAGGTCCGGGGAGCTGTTTTTT
D gene: TRBD1; J gene: TRBJ2-7; CDR3 length: 14; V gene: TRBV5-4; clone size: .; CDR3 protein: CASSLTGQFAEQYF; CDR3 DNA: TGTGCCAGCAGCTTGACGGGACAGTTCGCAGAGCAGTACTTC
D gene: .; J gene: TRBJ2-7; CDR3 length: 14; V gene: TRBV5-1; clone size: .; CDR3 protein: CASSFAGGGPEQYF; CDR3 DNA: TGCGCCAGCAGCTTCGCGGGTGGAGGGCCCGAGCAGTACTTC
D gene: TRBD1; J gene: TRBJ2-7; CDR3 length: 16; V gene: TRBV11-3; clone size: .; CDR3 protein: CASSPRGTGLMNEQYF; CDR3 DNA: TGTGCCAGCAGCCCCAGGGGGACAGGGCTAATGAACGAGCAGTACTTC
D gene: TRBD2; J gene: TRBJ2-7; CDR3 length: 14; V gene: TRBV7-2; clone size: .; CDR3 protein: CASSPRTSGYEQYF; CDR3 DNA: TGTGCCAGCAGCCCCCGGACTAGCGGCTACGAGCAGTACTTC
D gene: TRBD1; J gene: TRBJ2-7; CDR3 length: 13; V gene: TRBV27; clone size: .; CDR3 protein: CASRIGQGYEQYF; CDR3 DNA: TGTGCCAGCAGGATAGGACAGGGTTACGAGCAGTACTTC
D gene: TRBD2; J gene: TRBJ2-1; CDR3 length: 16; V gene: TRBV27; clone size: .; CDR3 protein: CASSLFSLAGEDEQFF; CDR3 DNA: TGTGCCAGCAGTTTATTTTCCCTAGCGGGAGAAGATGAGCAGTTCTTC
D gene: .; J gene: TRBJ1-4; CDR3 length: 16; V gene: TRBV10-2; clone size: .; CDR3 protein: CATYSLGDSSGEKLFF; CDR3 DNA: TGCGCCACGTACTCCCTCGGTGACTCCTCTGGCGAAAAACTGTTTTTT
D gene: TRBD2; J gene: TRBJ2-1; CDR3 length: 17; V gene: TRBV15; clone size: .; CDR3 protein: CATSRPTSAQRVNEQFF; CDR3 DNA: TGTGCCACCAGCAGACCGACTAGCGCCCAAAGGGTCAATGAGCAGTTCTTC
D gene: TRBD2; J gene: TRBJ2-1; CDR3 length: 16; V gene: TRBV28; clone size: .; CDR3 protein: CASSSGSGRGHNEQFF; CDR3 DNA: TGTGCCAGCAGTTCCGGTAGCGGGAGAGGGCACAATGAGCAGTTCTTC
D gene: .; J gene: TRBJ1-1; CDR3 length: 11; V gene: TRBV28; clone size: .; CDR3 protein: CASSPHLEAFF; CDR3 DNA: TGTGCCAGCAGCCCACATCTTGAAGCTTTCTTT
D gene: TRBD2; J gene: TRBJ2-3; CDR3 length: 16; V gene: TRBV11-1; clone size: few; CDR3 protein: CASSFSAGVSTDTQYF; CDR3 DNA: TGTGCCAGCAGCTTCTCAGCGGGAGTAAGCACAGATACGCAGTATTTT
D gene: .; J gene: TRBJ1-1; CDR3 length: 13; V gene: TRBV19; clone size: .; CDR3 protein: CASSIVRFTEAFF; CDR3 DNA: TGTGCCAGTAGTATAGTCAGGTTCACTGAAGCTTTCTTT
D gene: TRBD2; J gene: TRBJ2-7; CDR3 length: 15; V gene: TRBV23-1; clone size: .; CDR3 protein: CASSQLLAITYEQYF; CDR3 DNA: TGCGCCAGCAGTCAACTACTAGCGATAACGTACGAGCAGTACTTC
D gene: .; J gene: TRBJ2-2; CDR3 length: 15; V gene: TRBV7-2; clone size: .; CDR3 protein: CASSSASGYTGELFF; CDR3 DNA: TGTGCCAGCAGCTCCGCTTCAGGGTACACCGGGGAGCTGTTTTTT